Listed here are 31 T cell receptor beta chains from one sample, sequenced in a study of Ad26.COV2.S vaccination and SARS-CoV-2 variants. Treatment: around 19 received Ad26.COV2.S at low or high dose, single or two shots; about 5 received placebo; per-sample allocation not given. The samples date from day 63 after the first vaccine or placebo injection. Using immunoSEQ multiplex PCR, the repertoire was profiled, and TCRdb retains in-frame clones only, with some absent. The top ten hold around 3.6% of the sample, which has around 450,000 clones, roughly 90% seen once. The material was peripheral blood, obtained in a trial of Ad26.COV2.S vaccine versus placebo. These TCRs come from a person aged 18 to 59 who received the Ad26.COV2.S COVID-19 vaccine or a placebo.

The chain is built from TRBV21-1 and TRBJ2-2; the table calls TRBD1, which could not be checked here. TRBV21-1 is designated a pseudogene. The CDR3 sequence is 15 residues long. The CDR3 loop is CASSKGQGGTGELFF. In DNA form, the CDR3 reads TGTGCCAGCAGCAAAGGGCAGGGTGGCACCGGGGAGCTGTTTTTT.

The chain couples TRBV6-5 to TRBJ2-3; D possibly corresponds to TRBD2 (6 bases). The V end lost 0 bases, the J end lost 6 bases, and 13 bases lay between the germline ends. Germline V CDR1 and CDR2: MNHEY, SVGAGI. The CDR3 is 15 residues long. The CDR3: CASSYSRRGADTQYF. The CDR3 nucleotides read TGTGCCAGCAGTTACTCAAGGCGGGGAGCGGATACGCAGTATTTT.

V usage is TRBV30 and J usage is TRBJ2-7; 10 positions match TRBD1. With V trimmed by 0 bases and J by 5 bases, 7 bases remained unmatched. Germline loops: CDR1 GTSNPN, CDR2 SVGIG (reference sequence). This CDR3 has 15 amino acids. The CDR3 spells CAWSVQVTGGDEQYF. CDR3 nucleotides: TGTGCCTGGAGTGTACAAGTGACAGGGGGCGACGAGCAGTACTTC.

This chain joins TRBV6-1 and TRBJ2-5; 13 positions match TRBD2. Germline lookup yields CDR1 MNHNS and CDR2 SASEGT. The CDR3 is 16 amino acids. V was clipped by 3 bases and J by 5 bases; unmatched bases: 6. In DNA, the CDR3 is TGTGCCAGCAGTGAGCCGGGACTAGCGGGGCGGGAGACCCAGTACTTC. Protein sequence: CASSEPGLAGRETQYF.

Points on this clone: The same CDR3 arises from other DNA sequences in this sample as well. V is TRBV30 and J is TRBJ1-3; unclear D gene. V gave up 3 bases and J gave up 0 bases, with 6 bases separating them. CDR3 length: 13 amino acids. From germline, CDR1 is GTSNPN and CDR2 SVGIG (reference sequence). The CDR3 coding sequence is TGTGCCTGGAGCGCGTTCTCTGGAAACACCATATATTTT. This gives the protein CAWSAFSGNTIYF.

J is TRBJ1-5 and V is TRBV7-9, with TRBD1 matching over 8 bases. CDR1 is SEHNR and CDR2 is FQNEAQ in the germline V gene (reference sequence). V lost 3 bases and J lost 3; bases outside the gene matches: 4. This CDR3 contains 15 residues. The chain's CDR3 is CASSFLGQVNQPQHF. The CDR3 DNA is TGTGCCAGCAGCTTCCTGGGACAGGTCAATCAGCCCCAGCATTTT.

This clone turned up a few times. This CDR3 reads CASSARTGGRTGELFF. CDR3 in DNA: TGCGCCAGCAGCGCCAGGACAGGGGGCCGGACCGGGGAGCTGTTTTTT. V is TRBV5-1 and J is TRBJ2-2, with TRBD1 matching over 11 bases. V shed 4 bases and J 5 bases; nucleotides not matched to a gene: 7. The CDR3 loop spans 16 amino acids. Looked up from germline, CDR1 is SGHRS and CDR2 is YFSETQ.

V is TRBV7-2 and J is TRBJ2-2; 7 nucleotides align to TRBD2. The CDR3 is made up of 16 amino acids. The germline CDR1 and CDR2 sequences are SGHTA and FQGNSA. With V trimmed by 5 bases and J by 4 bases, 10 bases remained unmatched. The CDR3 region is CASSPRSGVSTGELFF. The CDR3 DNA reads as TGTGCCAGCAGCCCCAGGAGCGGGGTTAGCACCGGGGAGCTGTTTTTT.

The rearrangement links TRBV5-8 to TRBJ2-7; TRBD1 is a possible D gene (6 bases). The CDR3 length is 14 residues. Trimming shortened V by 4 bases and J by 4 bases, and 15 bases separated the two germline ends. Germline loops: CDR1 SGHTS, CDR2 YDEGEE. The CDR3 nucleotides read TGTGCCAGCAGCCCAAGGGGGACGGGGTACGAGCAGTACTTC. Protein: CASSPRGTGYEQYF.

V gene TRBV2 combines with J gene TRBJ2-7; D ambiguous. Germline V gene data show CDR1 as SNHLY and CDR2 as FYNNEI. V was shortened by 4 bases and J by 3 bases, with 7 bases between the two germline ends. The CDR3 covers 12 residues. The DNA for the CDR3 is TGTGCCAGCAGTGGGCTAGGCTACGAGCAGTACTTC. Translation: CASSGLGYEQYF.

This sequence joins TRBV7-9 and TRBJ2-1, with a weak D call TRBD1 (6 bases). This CDR3 comprises 13 residues. Trimming removed 5 bases from V and 10 bases from J, with 15 bases in between. Per the germline V gene, CDR1 is SEHNR and CDR2 is FQNEAQ (reference sequence). The CDR3 here is CASSRTGTIEQFF. CDR3 bases: TGTGCCAGCAGCCGCACCGGGACAATAGAGCAGTTCTTC.

The chain recombines TRBV4-1 with TRBJ1-4; D uncertain. Germline V gene sequence: CDR1 MGHRA, CDR2 YSYEKL. V was shortened by 3 bases and J by 7 bases, with 12 bases between the two germline ends. The CDR3 is 14 residues long. CDR3 sequence: CASSQGYDGEKLFF. For the CDR3, the DNA is TGCGCCAGCAGCCAGGGGTACGACGGTGAAAAACTGTTTTTT.

The J gene is TRBJ1-6, the V gene TRBV7-2, with TRBD1 as a possible D gene (6 bases). CDR1 and CDR2 (germline): SGHTA, FQGNSA. Deletions cut 4 bases from V and 5 bases from J, with 15 bases between. The CDR3 loop spans 16 amino acids. This chain's CDR3 is CASSSLRQENNSPLHF. As DNA, the CDR3 is TGTGCCAGCAGCTCCCTCCGACAGGAAAATAATTCACCCCTCCACTTT. Supplemented by reference TRBV7-2 and TRBJ1-6, the full variable domain reads GAGVSQSPSNKVTEKGKDVELRCDPISGHTALYWYRQSLGQGLEFLIYFQGNSAPDKSGLPSDRFSAERTGGSVSTLTIQRTQQEDSAVYLCASSSLRQENNSPLHFGNGTRLTVT.

The rearrangement links TRBV19 to TRBJ2-1; D may match TRBD1 or TRBD2 (6 bases each). V dropped 1 base and J dropped 6 bases, with 19 bases sitting between them. Germline lookup yields CDR1 LNHDA and CDR2 SQIVND (reference sequence). The CDR3 is 17 residues long. Here the CDR3 reads CASSIVWRALQGNEQFF. CDR3 DNA: TGTGCCAGTAGTATAGTATGGAGGGCCCTACAGGGCAATGAGCAGTTCTTC. Full variable domain (outside the CDR3, taken from reference TRBV19 and TRBJ2-1): DGGITQSPKYLFRKEGQNVTLSCEQNLNHDAMYWYRQDPGQGLRLIYYSQIVNDFQKGDIAEGYSVSREKKESFPLTVTSAQKNPTAFYLCASSIVWRALQGNEQFFGPGTRLTVL.

The rearrangement joins TRBV19 to TRBJ2-2; perhaps TRBD1 as D (5 bases). This CDR3 is 14 amino acids long. The germline V and J ends were trimmed by 5 bases and 7 bases, with 14 bases remaining between them. Germline CDR1 LNHDA, CDR2 SQIVND (reference sequence). The CDR3 loop reads CASSWSPQGGELFF. CDR3 nucleotide sequence: TGTGCCAGTAGTTGGTCACCTCAGGGCGGGGAGCTGTTTTTT.

The chain joins TRBV7-8 to TRBJ2-3; D gene unclear. V was shortened by 2 bases and J by 0 bases, with 9 bases between the two germline ends. CDR3 size: 15 residues. Germline V CDR1 and CDR2: SGHVS, FQNEAQ. CDR3 in amino acids: CASSLLGPSTDTQYF. CDR3 nucleotide sequence: TGTGCCAGCAGCTTACTAGGTCCTAGCACAGATACGCAGTATTTT.

The chain carries TRBV18 and TRBJ2-3, with a weak D call TRBD1 (6 bases). Per the germline V gene, CDR1 is KGHSH and CDR2 is LQKENI. This CDR3 comprises 14 residues. V was clipped by 5 bases and J by 6 bases, with 15 bases between them. The CDR3 nucleotides read TGTGCCAGCTCATCAAACAGGGATTGGGATACGCAGTATTTT. As protein: CASSSNRDWDTQYF.

The chain couples TRBV4-3 to TRBJ1-2; D not resolved. CDR1 is LGHNA and CDR2 is YSLEER in the germline V gene. Deletions cut 0 bases from V and 1 base from J, with 9 bases between. CDR3 length: 15 amino acids. The CDR3 region has the DNA TGCGCCAGCAGCCAAGATCGGCGGGGTAACTATGGCTACACCTTC. This sequence encodes CASSQDRRGNYGYTF.

The chain combines TRBV19 with TRBJ2-5; D may correspond to TRBD1 or TRBD2 (5 bases each). In germline, CDR1 is LNHDA, CDR2 SQIVND (reference sequence). This CDR3 region has 11 residues. V lost 11 bases, J lost 4 bases, and 11 bases lay in between. In DNA, the CDR3 is TGTGCCTCTATGGGGACAGAGACCCAGTACTTC. It translates to CASMGTETQYF.

V usage is TRBV5-8 and J usage is TRBJ2-7; TRBD1 is a possible D gene (6 bases). The CDR3 covers 14 residues. CDR1 and CDR2 (germline): SGHTS, YDEGEE. The V end lost 4 bases, the J end lost 3 bases, and 14 bases lay between the germline ends. CDR3 amino acids: CASSPPGHYYEQYF. The CDR3 bases are TGTGCCAGCAGCCCCCCGGGACACTACTACGAGCAGTACTTC.

The chain employs TRBV6-6 and TRBJ1-1; D ambiguous. V shed 0 bases and J shed 5 bases, with 10 bases lying between them. Germline CDR1 is MNHNY and CDR2 is SVGAGI (reference sequence). The CDR3 is 14 amino acids. The CDR3 spells CASSYSSERTEAFF. For the CDR3, the DNA is TGTGCCAGCAGTTACTCGAGCGAAAGAACTGAAGCTTTCTTT.

This clone appeared a few times. The V and J genes are TRBV7-2 and TRBJ1-1, with 8 bases matching TRBD1. This CDR3 contains 14 residues. The ends lost 8 bases at V and 4 bases at J; junction bases unmatched: 9. The V gene's germline CDR1 is SGHTA and CDR2 FQGNSA. The CDR3 DNA sequence: TGTGCCAGCCGCGAACAGGGGGGAAGCACTGAAGCTTTCTTT. Its protein product is CASREQGGSTEAFF.

The genes are TRBV5-5 and TRBJ1-4; D is perhaps TRBD1 (6 bases). The CDR3 extends over 15 amino acids. V was trimmed by 1 base and J by 8 bases, leaving 15 bases between them. Germline V gives CDR1 SGHKS, CDR2 YYEKEE (reference sequence). CDR3: CASSLLEGGAEKLFF. The CDR3 region has the DNA TGTGCCAGCAGCTTGTTGGAGGGGGGCGCGGAAAAACTGTTTTTT.

This rearrangement joins TRBV7-8 to TRBJ1-6; the D gene is possibly TRBD1 (6 bases). Germline V lookup: CDR1 SGHVS, CDR2 FQNEAQ. The CDR3 contains 14 residues. V was clipped by 7 bases and J by 4 bases, with 11 bases between them. The CDR3 protein is CASTTGTYNSPLHF. The DNA of the CDR3 is TGTGCCAGCACCACCGGGACATATAATTCACCCCTCCACTTT.

This chain connects TRBV18 to TRBJ2-3, with unresolved D. Germline V gene lookup returns CDR1 KGHSH and CDR2 LQKENI. V gave up 2 bases and J gave up 4 bases, with 10 bases separating them. The CDR3 spans 14 residues. CDR3 amino acids: CASSPTGVADTQYF. For the CDR3, the DNA is TGTGCCAGCTCACCAACTGGGGTAGCAGATACGCAGTATTTT.

This chain connects TRBV6-5 to TRBJ1-2; tentatively, D is TRBD1 (6 bases). Germline V gene sequence: CDR1 MNHEY, CDR2 SVGAGI. V was pared by 6 bases and J by 4 bases, with 18 bases between. The CDR3 runs 15 residues. Here the CDR3 reads CASRSLQGGSYGYTF. The CDR3 nucleotides are TGTGCCAGCAGATCCCTACAGGGAGGTAGCTATGGCTACACCTTC.

This chain uses TRBV21-1 with TRBJ1-2; the D call in the table, TRBD1, was not verified against the DNA. TRBV21-1 corresponds to a pseudogene. The CDR3 has 17 amino acids. In DNA form, the CDR3 reads TGTGCCAGCAGCAAAGGGGACAGGGGGATAGAAGGGTATGGCTACACCTTC. Its protein product is CASSKGDRGIEGYGYTF.

The chain uses TRBV5-1 and TRBJ1-6, with 7 bases fitting TRBD1. The CDR3 spans 13 residues. J lost 14 bases, V lost 4 bases, and 9 bases had no gene match. Germline values: CDR1 SGHRS, CDR2 YFSETQ. The CDR3 protein is CASSREGAEALHF. DNA of the CDR3: TGCGCCAGCAGCCGGGAGGGGGCAGAGGCCCTCCACTTT.

The chain combines TRBV3-1 (or the pseudogene TRBV3-2) with TRBJ1-5, with D unclear. The length of the CDR3 is 15 residues. In germline, CDR1 is LGHDT, CDR2 YNNKEL (reference sequence). Trimming stripped 1 base from V and 2 bases from J, with 9 bases between. CDR3 in DNA: TGTGCCAGCAGCCAAGGAGGGATTGGCAATCAGCCCCAGCATTTT. Translated: CASSQGGIGNQPQHF.

The V call is TRBV9, the J call TRBJ1-2; TRBD1 is a possible D gene (5 bases). Trimming pared 4 bases from V and 0 bases from J, leaving 13 bases between. The germline gives CDR1 SGDLS, CDR2 YYNGEE. The CDR3 sequence is 15 residues long. CDR3 DNA sequence: TGTGCCAGCAGCCCTTTGGGACTTACTAACTATGGCTACACCTTC. It translates to CASSPLGLTNYGYTF.

This clone was detected only once. This chain links TRBV5-4 with TRBJ2-1; 7 bases are a match to TRBD1. From germline, CDR1 is SGHNT and CDR2 YYREEE (reference sequence). V shed 3 bases, J shed 10 bases, and the junction held 7 bases outside the gene matches. The CDR3 has 13 amino acids. Here the CDR3 reads CASSSVQGQEQFF. For the CDR3, the DNA is TGTGCCAGCAGCTCGGTACAGGGGCAAGAGCAGTTCTTC.